The clone carrying this T cell receptor beta chain was found many times. One entry per CDR3 protein, called by TCRdb with MiXCR from the PCR reads. The profile shows some 100,000 distinct CDR3 sequences, about 20% of them singletons. Naive CD8 T cells were FACS-sorted by CD8+CD4-CCR7+CD45RA+ markers. The data stem from a study of molecular identifiers for immune sequencing clone quantification. This clonotype was obtained from a human donor in good health. Some libraries in this study had Jurkat cell RNA spiked in. Input material: naive CD8+ T cells from blood, with Jurkat cell RNA spiked in. Subset described: FACS-sorted CD8+CD4-CCR7+CD45RA+ naive T cells.

In DNA form, the CDR3 reads TGTGCCAGCAGCCCCCTAACCGGGACACCTATGGATGAGCAGTTCTTC. This gives the protein CASSPLTGTPMDEQFF. The chain carries TRBV11-2 and TRBJ2-1, with a weak D call TRBD1 (6 bases). V lost 5 bases and J 8 bases, leaving 22 bases between the germline ends. Per the germline V gene, CDR1 is SGHAT and CDR2 is FQNNGV. This CDR3 is built from 16 residues.